This T cell receptor beta chain was identified during a study of cytomegalovirus exposure and HLA in healthy donors. Study-wide results and limits: A missense DCLRE1C variant was associated with V- and J-gene trimming of TCR beta chains in a later analysis, and an independent cohort replicated the association. Several of the most significant clusters appeared, in a later analysis, to be linked to common viral pathogens.

With V trimmed by 0 bases and J by 0 bases, 11 bases remained unmatched. This CDR3 comprises 18 residues. Germline V gives CDR1 SGHAT, CDR2 FQNNGV. A word on this clone: Its antigen is not identified.

It was with 60 Vbeta and 13 Jbeta primers that the PCR ran. Original data processing: The count from a later analysis was some 80 million unique TCR beta chains, some 12 million of them shared. Only in-frame clones appear in the TCRdb table, and some are missing; sequencing was by immunoSEQ multiplex PCR. V, J and clone size were drawn from that table, and D and trimming were deduced from the DNA. The sample contains about 160,000 clones, 80% of which appear only once. The source of this sequence is a man in his thirties or forties in good health and CMV-seronegative. The rearrangement joins TRBV11-2 to TRBJ2-7, with 7 bases matching TRBD2. Sequences were obtained from PBMCs. The CDR3 loop reads CASSLDYPGGSSSYEQYF. The CDR3 DNA reads as TGTGCCAGCAGCTTAGATTACCCCGGGGGGTCCAGCTCCTACGAGCAGTACTTC.